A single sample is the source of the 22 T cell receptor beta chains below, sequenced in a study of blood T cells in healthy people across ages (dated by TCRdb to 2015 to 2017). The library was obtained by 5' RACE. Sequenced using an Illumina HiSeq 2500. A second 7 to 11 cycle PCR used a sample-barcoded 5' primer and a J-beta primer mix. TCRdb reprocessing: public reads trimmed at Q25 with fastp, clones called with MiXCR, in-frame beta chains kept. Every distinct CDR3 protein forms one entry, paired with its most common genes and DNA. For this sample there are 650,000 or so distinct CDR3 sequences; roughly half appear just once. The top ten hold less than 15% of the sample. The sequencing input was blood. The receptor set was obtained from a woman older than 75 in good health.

The CDR3 DNA reads as TGTGCCAGCAGTTTGGACTACAACACCGGGGAGCTGTTTTTT. It codes for CASSLDYNTGELFF. The chain carries TRBV6-2 or TRBV6-3 and TRBJ2-2; D is possibly TRBD2 (6 bases). The CDR3 runs 14 residues. V lost 4 bases, J lost 2 bases, and 8 bases lay in between. Germline V gene sequence: CDR1 MNHEY, CDR2 SVGEGT.

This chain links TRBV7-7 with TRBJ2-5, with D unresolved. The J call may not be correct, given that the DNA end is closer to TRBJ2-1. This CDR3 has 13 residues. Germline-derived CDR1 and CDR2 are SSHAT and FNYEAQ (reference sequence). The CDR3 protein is CASSPGPQETQFF. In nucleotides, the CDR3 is TGTGCCAGCAGCCCCGGGCCTCAAGAGACCCAGTTCTTC.

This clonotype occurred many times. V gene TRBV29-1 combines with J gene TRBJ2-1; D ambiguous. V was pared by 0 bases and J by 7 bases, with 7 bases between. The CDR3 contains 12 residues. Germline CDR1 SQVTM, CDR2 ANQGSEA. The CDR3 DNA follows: TGCAGCGTTGAAGATCCAGGAAATGAGCAGTTCTTC. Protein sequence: CSVEDPGNEQFF.

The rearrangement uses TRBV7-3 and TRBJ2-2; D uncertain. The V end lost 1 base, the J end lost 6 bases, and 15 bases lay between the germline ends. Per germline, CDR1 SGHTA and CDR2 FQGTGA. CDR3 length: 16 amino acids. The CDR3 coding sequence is TGTGCCAGCAGCTTAAATCCCCCAGACGCAGCCGGGGAGCTGTTTTTT. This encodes CASSLNPPDAAGELFF.

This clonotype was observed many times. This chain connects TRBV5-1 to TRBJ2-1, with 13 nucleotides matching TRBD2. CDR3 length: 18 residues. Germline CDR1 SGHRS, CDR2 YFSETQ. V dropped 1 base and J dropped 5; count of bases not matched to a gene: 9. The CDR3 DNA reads TGCGCCAGCAGCTTGCCCGGGACTAGCGGGATCGGAAACAATGAGCAGTTCTTC. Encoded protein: CASSLPGTSGIGNNEQFF.

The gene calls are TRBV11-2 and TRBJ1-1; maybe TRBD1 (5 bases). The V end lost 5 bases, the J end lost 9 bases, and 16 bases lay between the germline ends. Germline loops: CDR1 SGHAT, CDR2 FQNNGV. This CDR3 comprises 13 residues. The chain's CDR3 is CASSRGDRQKAFF. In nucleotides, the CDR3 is TGTGCCAGCAGCCGGGGGGACCGACAGAAAGCTTTCTTT.

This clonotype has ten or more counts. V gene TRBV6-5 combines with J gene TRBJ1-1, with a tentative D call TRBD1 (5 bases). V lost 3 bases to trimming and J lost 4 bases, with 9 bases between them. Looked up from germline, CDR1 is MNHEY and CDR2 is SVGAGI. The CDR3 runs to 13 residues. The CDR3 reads CASSYRRGTEAFF. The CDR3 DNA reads TGTGCCAGCAGTTATCGGAGGGGCACTGAAGCTTTCTTT.

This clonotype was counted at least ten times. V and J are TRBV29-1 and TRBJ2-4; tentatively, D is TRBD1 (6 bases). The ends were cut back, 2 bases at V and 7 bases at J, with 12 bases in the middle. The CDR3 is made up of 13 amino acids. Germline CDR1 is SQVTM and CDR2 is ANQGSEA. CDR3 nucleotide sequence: TGCAGCGTTGAAAGGGGGTCAGGCAACATTCAGTACTTC. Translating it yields CSVERGSGNIQYF.

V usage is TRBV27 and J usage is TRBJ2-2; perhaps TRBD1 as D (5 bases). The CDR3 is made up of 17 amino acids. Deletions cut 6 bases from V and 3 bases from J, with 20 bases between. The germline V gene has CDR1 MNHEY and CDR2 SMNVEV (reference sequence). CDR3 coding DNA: TGTGCCAGCAGCCACGTTCCCAGGTCAGGGTACACCGGGGAGCTGTTTTTT. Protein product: CASSHVPRSGYTGELFF.

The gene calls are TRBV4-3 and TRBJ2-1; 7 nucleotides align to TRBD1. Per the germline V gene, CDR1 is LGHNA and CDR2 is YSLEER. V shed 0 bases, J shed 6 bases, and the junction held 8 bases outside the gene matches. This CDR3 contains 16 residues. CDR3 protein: CASSQDEGAIGNEQFF. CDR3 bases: TGCGCCAGCAGCCAAGATGAGGGGGCCATTGGCAATGAGCAGTTCTTC.

The CDR3 nucleotides are TGCGCCAGCAGCGTACCGGGACTAGGGGAGGATACGCAGTATTTT. It specifies CASSVPGLGEDTQYF. V usage is TRBV5-1 and J usage is TRBJ2-3; TRBD2 matches at 8 bases. With V trimmed by 4 bases and J by 6 bases, 10 bases remained unmatched. Germline CDR1 reads SGHRS; CDR2 reads YFSETQ. This CDR3 is built from 15 residues.

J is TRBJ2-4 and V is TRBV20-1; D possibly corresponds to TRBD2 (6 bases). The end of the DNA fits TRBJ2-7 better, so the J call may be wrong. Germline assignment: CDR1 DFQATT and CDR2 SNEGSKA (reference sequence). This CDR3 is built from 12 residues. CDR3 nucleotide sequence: TGCAGTGCTAAGACTAGTACCTACGAGCAGTACTTC. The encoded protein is CSAKTSTYEQYF.

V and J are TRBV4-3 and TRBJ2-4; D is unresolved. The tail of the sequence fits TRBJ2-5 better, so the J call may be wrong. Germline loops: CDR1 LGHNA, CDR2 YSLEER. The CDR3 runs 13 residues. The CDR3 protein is CASSRAYWETQYF. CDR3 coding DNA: TGCGCCAGCAGCCGGGCGTACTGGGAGACCCAGTACTTC.

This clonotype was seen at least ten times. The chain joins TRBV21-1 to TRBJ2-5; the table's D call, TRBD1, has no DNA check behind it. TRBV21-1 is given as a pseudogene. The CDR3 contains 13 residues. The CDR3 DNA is TGTGCCACCCTCGGGACAGGACCAGAGACCCAGTACTTC. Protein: CATLGTGPETQYF.

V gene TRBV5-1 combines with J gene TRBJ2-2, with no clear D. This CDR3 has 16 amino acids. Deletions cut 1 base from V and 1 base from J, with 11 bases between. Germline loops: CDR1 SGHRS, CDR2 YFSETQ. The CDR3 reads CASSLRSGRNTGELFF. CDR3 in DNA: TGCGCCAGCAGCTTGCGGTCGGGCCGGAACACCGGGGAGCTGTTTTTT.

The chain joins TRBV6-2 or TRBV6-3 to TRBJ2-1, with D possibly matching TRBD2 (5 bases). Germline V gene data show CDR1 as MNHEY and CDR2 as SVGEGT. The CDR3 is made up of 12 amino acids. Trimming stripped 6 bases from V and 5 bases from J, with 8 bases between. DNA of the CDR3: TGTGCCAGCAGCGGGGTCCACAATGAGCAGTTCTTC. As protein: CASSGVHNEQFF.

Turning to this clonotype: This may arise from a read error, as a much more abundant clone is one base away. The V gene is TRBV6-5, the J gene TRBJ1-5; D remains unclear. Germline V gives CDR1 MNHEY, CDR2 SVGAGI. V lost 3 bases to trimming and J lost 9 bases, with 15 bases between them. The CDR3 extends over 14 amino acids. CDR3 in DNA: TGTGCCAGCAGTTATTGGGGAGAGGGTCCGCCCCAGCATTTT. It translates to CASSYWGEGPPQHF.

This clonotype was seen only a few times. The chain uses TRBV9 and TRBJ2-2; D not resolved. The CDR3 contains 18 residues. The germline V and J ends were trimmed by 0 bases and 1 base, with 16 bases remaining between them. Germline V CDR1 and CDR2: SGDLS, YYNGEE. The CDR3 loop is CASSVAAGTPRNTGELFF. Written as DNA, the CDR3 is TGTGCCAGCAGCGTAGCCGCCGGCACACCGAGGAACACCGGGGAGCTGTTTTTT.

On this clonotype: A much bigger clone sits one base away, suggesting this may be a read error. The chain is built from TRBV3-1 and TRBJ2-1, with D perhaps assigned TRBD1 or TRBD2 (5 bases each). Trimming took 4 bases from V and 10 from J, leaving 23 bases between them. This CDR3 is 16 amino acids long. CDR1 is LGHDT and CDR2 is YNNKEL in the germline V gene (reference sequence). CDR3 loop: CASSLKGPWSLIEQFF. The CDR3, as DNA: TGTGCCAGCAGCCTGAAGGGACCCTGGAGCCTAATAGAGCAGTTCTTC.

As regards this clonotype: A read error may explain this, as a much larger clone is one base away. The CDR3 loop is CSASGQGLGYEQYF. CDR3 nucleotide sequence: TGCAGCGCTTCCGGACAGGGACTAGGCTACGAGCAGTACTTC. The gene calls are TRBV29-1 and TRBJ2-5, with D perhaps being TRBD1 or TRBD2 (8 bases each). The J call is uncertain, as TRBJ2-7 better fits the DNA end. The CDR3 is made up of 14 amino acids. Germline CDR1 and CDR2: SQVTM and ANQGSEA.

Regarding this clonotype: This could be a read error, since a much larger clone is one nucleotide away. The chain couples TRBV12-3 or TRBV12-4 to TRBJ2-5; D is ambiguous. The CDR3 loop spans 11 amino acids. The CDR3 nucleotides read TGTACCAGCAGTTTAGAAGCGACCCAGTACTTC. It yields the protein CTSSLEATQYF.

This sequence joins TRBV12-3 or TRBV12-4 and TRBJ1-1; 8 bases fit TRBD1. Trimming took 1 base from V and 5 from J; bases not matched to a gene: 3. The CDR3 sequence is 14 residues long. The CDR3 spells CASSLGTGLTEAFF. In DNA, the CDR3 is TGTGCCAGCAGTTTAGGGACAGGGCTAACTGAAGCTTTCTTT.